A single sample is the source of the 8 T cell receptor beta chains below, sequenced in a study of T cell changes during pregnancy in multiple sclerosis. Clones were sequenced by immunoSEQ multiplex PCR, and TCRdb holds only the in-frame ones, with some missing. The sample shows about 75,000 clones, just over 90% of them seen only once. Here the sequenced sample was CD4+ T cells from peripheral blood mononuclear cells, taken before pregnancy. All receptors derive from a female donor with multiple sclerosis, enrolled in a pregnancy study.

The rearrangement uses TRBV5-1 and TRBJ1-2; weak D call: TRBD1 (5 bases). Trimming shortened V by 0 bases and J by 4 bases, and 10 bases separated the two germline ends. This CDR3 is 14 amino acids long. Germline assignment: CDR1 SGHRS and CDR2 YFSETQ. As DNA, the CDR3 is TGCGCCAGCAGCTTGGGGGGGGTCCTCTATGGCTACACCTTC. Translated: CASSLGGVLYGYTF.

The chain combines TRBV5-4 with TRBJ2-3, with TRBD1 identical over 7 bases. The CDR3 loop spans 15 amino acids. CDR1 and CDR2 from the germline V gene are SGHNT and YYREEE (reference sequence). V shed 6 bases, J shed 5 bases, and the junction held 12 bases outside the gene matches. The CDR3: CASTISGTAKDTQYF. The CDR3 bases are TGTGCCAGCACCATCTCCGGGACAGCCAAAGATACGCAGTATTTT.

The rearrangement joins TRBV4-1 to TRBJ1-2; perhaps TRBD1 as D (6 bases). This CDR3 spans 15 amino acids. In germline, CDR1 is MGHRA, CDR2 YSYEKL. Deletions cut 0 bases from V and 4 bases from J, with 12 bases between. As DNA, the CDR3 is TGCGCCAGCAGCCAAGAGGCCAGGGGCGGCTATGGCTACACCTTC. Translation: CASSQEARGGYGYTF.

The chain joins TRBV29-1 to TRBJ1-2, with 8 positions matching TRBD1. The CDR3 totals 13 residues. The V and J ends lost 7 bases and 2 bases, in that order; junction bases with no gene match: 6. The germline gives CDR1 SQVTM, CDR2 ANQGSEA. Here the CDR3 reads CSATGTGNYGYTF. The CDR3, as DNA: TGCAGCGCCACCGGGACAGGCAACTATGGCTACACCTTC.

The chain employs TRBV28 and TRBJ2-6; D remains unclear. The CDR3 is made up of 15 amino acids. Looked up from germline, CDR1 is MDHEN and CDR2 is SYDVKM. The ends were cut back, 3 bases at V and 0 bases at J, with 6 bases in the middle. Here the CDR3 DNA reads TGTGCCAGCAGTTTCCGGAGCTCTGGGGCCAACGTCCTGACTTTC. This gives the protein CASSFRSSGANVLTF.

J is TRBJ1-1 and V is TRBV7-3; 8 bases are shared with TRBD1. The germline V gene has CDR1 SGHTA and CDR2 FQGTGA. This CDR3 spans 13 amino acids. With V trimmed by 5 bases and J by 5 bases, 4 bases remained unmatched. The CDR3 sequence: CASSVDRGTEAFF. The CDR3 nucleotides are TGTGCCAGCAGCGTCGACAGGGGTACTGAAGCTTTCTTT.

The CDR3 DNA follows: TGTGCCAGCAGTCCGGGATTTAACTCTAACTATGGCTACACCTTC. It is translated as CASSPGFNSNYGYTF. The chain combines TRBV6-5 with TRBJ1-2; no firm D call. The CDR3 sequence is 15 residues long. CDR1 is MNHEY and CDR2 is SVGAGI in the germline V gene. With 5 bases removed from V and 0 bases from J, the gap between germline ends came to 13 bases.

In DNA, the CDR3 is TGTGCCAGCAGCACGGGACAGGGTGAAGTCACTGAAGCTTTCTTT. Its protein is CASSTGQGEVTEAFF. V usage is TRBV11-3 and J usage is TRBJ1-1; 9 bases fit TRBD1. This CDR3 spans 15 amino acids. From germline, CDR1 is SGHNT and CDR2 YENEEA. The ends lost 5 bases at V and 4 bases at J; junction bases unmatched: 8.